These 12 T cell receptor beta chains originate from one sample sequenced in a study of early T cells in non-severe SARS-CoV-2 infection. TCRdb itself ran the 5' RACE reads through MiXCR, one entry per CDR3 protein. The sample lists around 82,000 distinct CDR3 sequences, around 11% occurring once. The sequencing input was whole blood. Receptor source: an adult who was a healthcare worker with PCR-confirmed SARS-CoV-2 infection or an uninfected control (not recorded which).

This clonotype was seen a handful of times. The V and J genes are TRBV7-2 and TRBJ1-5; weak D call: TRBD1 (5 bases). The CDR3 spans 14 residues. Germline V lookup: CDR1 SGHTA, CDR2 FQGNSA. Trimming took 4 bases from V and 7 from J, leaving 14 bases between them. As DNA, the CDR3 is TGTGCCAGCAGCTCGCAGGGATCGGGGCAGCCCCAGCATTTT. Amino acids: CASSSQGSGQPQHF.

This clonotype was found many times. The chain uses TRBV6-6 and TRBJ1-6, with 7 bases that match TRBD1. Germline V CDR1 and CDR2: MNHNY, SVGAGI (reference sequence). The ends lost 4 bases at V and 6 bases at J; junction bases unmatched: 9. This CDR3 has 16 residues. The CDR3 DNA reads as TGTGCCAGCAGTTTCGACAGGGAAACAATTAATTCACCCCTCCACTTT. As protein: CASSFDRETINSPLHF.

The chain uses TRBV20-1 and TRBJ2-7, with a tentative D call TRBD2 (6 bases). Between the trimmed V and J ends, which lost 3 bases and 1 base, there was a span of 10 bases. Germline CDR1 is DFQATT and CDR2 is SNEGSKA (reference sequence). This CDR3 has 13 residues. CDR3 protein: CSARQAGSYEQYF. Written as DNA, the CDR3 is TGCAGTGCTAGGCAGGCGGGGTCCTACGAGCAGTACTTC.

The chain uses TRBV10-1 and TRBJ2-3; D call uncertain. The germline V gene encodes CDR1 WNHNN and CDR2 SYGVQD (reference sequence). The germline V and J ends were trimmed by 5 bases and 0 bases, with 6 bases remaining between them. This CDR3 comprises 13 residues. CDR3 sequence (DNA): TGCGCCAGCAGTCGGCAGAGCACAGATACGCAGTATTTT. Translation gives CASSRQSTDTQYF.

The chain joins TRBV4-3 to TRBJ1-2, with TRBD1 as a possible D gene (6 bases). The germline CDR1 and CDR2 sequences are LGHNA and YSLEER. V lost 0 bases and J 0 bases, leaving 14 bases between the germline ends. The CDR3 extends over 17 amino acids. The CDR3 sequence is CASSQDQQGRTNYGYTF. In DNA, the CDR3 is TGCGCCAGCAGCCAAGACCAACAGGGACGTACTAACTATGGCTACACCTTC.

The chain uses TRBV11-3 and TRBJ2-1; 8 positions match TRBD2. CDR3 size: 17 residues. The V segment lost 4 bases and the J segment 5 bases; nucleotides outside the gene matches: 13. Germline loops: CDR1 SGHNT, CDR2 YENEEA. The CDR3 spells CASSSRTSPDSNNEQFF. CDR3 coding DNA: TGTGCCAGCAGCTCCAGGACTAGCCCAGACTCAAACAATGAGCAGTTCTTC.

This clonotype has at least ten counts. J is TRBJ1-2 and V is TRBV6-5, with D hard to call. V shed 4 bases and J shed 0 bases, with 18 bases lying between them. The V gene's germline CDR1 is MNHEY and CDR2 SVGAGI. The CDR3 length is 17 residues. CDR3 nucleotides: TGTGCCAGCAGTTCCTTCTCCCAGGCCAAAGCTAACTATGGCTACACCTTC. This translates into CASSSFSQAKANYGYTF.

In its sample, this clonotype was seen many times. The rearrangement links TRBV29-1 to TRBJ1-1; D perhaps matches TRBD1 (5 bases). The V end was cut by 3 bases, the J end by 1 base, with 9 bases between. This CDR3 spans 13 amino acids. Germline loops: CDR1 SQVTM, CDR2 ANQGSEA. DNA for the CDR3: TGCAGCGTTGAGGGCAGGGCGAACACTGAAGCTTTCTTT. Its protein product is CSVEGRANTEAFF.

This chain links TRBV5-6 with TRBJ1-2; TRBD1 aligns across 8 bases. The CDR3 is 14 amino acids. V shed 2 bases and J 7 bases; nucleotides not matched to a gene: 7. Germline values: CDR1 SGHDT, CDR2 YYEEEE. The CDR3 DNA sequence: TGTGCCAGCAGCTTCCAGACAGGGGAGCCTGGCTACACCTTC. Translating gives CASSFQTGEPGYTF.

In this sample, this clonotype turned up once. This sequence joins TRBV7-9 and TRBJ2-5, with a weak D call TRBD2 (5 bases). The V gene's germline CDR1 is SEHNR and CDR2 FQNEAQ (reference sequence). V lost 5 bases and J 1 base, leaving 11 bases between the germline ends. This CDR3 spans 14 amino acids. The CDR3 here is CASSANGLQETQYF. In DNA form, the CDR3 reads TGTGCCAGCAGCGCGAACGGACTCCAAGAGACCCAGTACTTC.

This clonotype was seen ten or more times. The chain employs TRBV29-1 and TRBJ2-2; TRBD1 matches 7 bases. J gave up 1 base and V 6 bases, and 8 bases lay outside the gene matches. The CDR3 totals 15 residues. From germline, CDR1 is SQVTM and CDR2 ANQGSEA. The CDR3 protein is CSVLTRDRNTGELFF. The CDR3 region has the DNA TGCAGCGTCCTGACCCGGGACAGGAACACCGGGGAGCTGTTTTTT.

This clonotype turned up a few times. This rearrangement joins TRBV3-1 to TRBJ1-2; D is unclear. CDR3 length: 16 residues. Germline V lookup: CDR1 LGHDT, CDR2 YNNKEL (reference sequence). The V and J ends lost 0 bases and 5 bases respectively, with 16 bases between them. The CDR3 sequence is CASSQDRSALGYGYTF. CDR3 nucleotides: TGTGCCAGCAGCCAAGATCGATCAGCTTTGGGGTATGGCTACACCTTC.